This T cell receptor (beta chain) is drawn from a study of T cell responses to AZD1222 COVID-19 vaccine. Overall study: Recipients boosted at about 4 weeks or about 12 weeks are pooled. Broader study findings: Seropositive at baseline were only five or six AZD1222 recipients. Vaccine-associated CD4 TCRs spanned spike, dominant at 160-218 and 743-854. Donors were chiefly white British, with a greater number of females, and clonal diversity was perhaps underestimated.

Points on this clone: Its cognate antigen is unknown.

Generated by immunoSEQ multiplex PCR, the TCRdb table keeps only in-frame clones and is missing some. Of tens of thousands of clones listed, 89% are singletons. This TCR was sampled from an adult in good health. Specimen: peripheral blood, collected on day 0 of AZD1222 vaccination.

CDR3 region: CASSRGWQETQYF. CDR3 bases: TGTGCCAGCAGCCGGGGATGGCAAGAGACCCAGTACTTC. The chain uses TRBV6-5 and TRBJ2-5; the D gene is possibly TRBD2 (5 bases). Germline CDR1 and CDR2: MNHEY and SVGAGI. The CDR3 has 13 residues. The V and J ends lost 6 bases and 2 bases respectively, with 10 bases between them.